This T cell receptor (beta chain) is drawn from a study of radiation and T cells in renal cell carcinoma. Assay used: immunoSEQ multiplex PCR; TCRdb lists only in-frame clones, some missing. Here the sample spans over 85,000 clones, over 65% being singletons. V trimming: 4 bases; J trimming: 2 bases; junction bases outside the gene matches: 3. The germline gives CDR1 SGHKS, CDR2 YYEKEE (reference sequence). The CDR3 loop spans 14 amino acids. Documented time point: baseline pretreatment blood. The treatment was: 15 Gy SBRT to primary tumor, nephrectomy 4 weeks later. Blood was sampled at baseline, 2 weeks and 4 weeks after SBRT. Clear cell pathology was present in this patient's renal cell carcinoma. A remark on this clone: Antigen specificity is unknown.

Study-level results: Top tumor clonotypes rose in blood 2 weeks post-radiation, then contracted. Baseline intratumoral clonotype presence is unknown without pretreatment biopsies.

This receptor was taken from a man between 60 and 75 years old with renal cell carcinoma. The chain has TRBV5-5 and TRBJ1-5; TRBD1 matches at 7 bases. Source: blood, taken from a patient whose treatment included radiotherapy and nephrectomy. DNA of the CDR3: TGTGCCAGCAGCCTGGGGACAGGCAATCAGCCCCAGCATTTT. Its protein is CASSLGTGNQPQHF.